Presented here are 5 T cell receptor beta chains from one specimen sequenced in a study of blood T cell repertoires in COVID-19. The repertoire was sequenced with immunoSEQ multiplex PCR; TCRdb's copy has only in-frame clones and lacks some. This table has about 50,000 clones, less than 90% appearing once. The sample consisted of peripheral blood. These receptors all come from a human donor with active COVID-19. The donor label of this sample is uncertain.

The chain couples TRBV6-6 to TRBJ1-2, with D perhaps TRBD1 (5 bases). CDR1 is MNHNY and CDR2 is SVGAGI in the germline V gene (reference sequence). This CDR3 has 15 residues. V was clipped by 5 bases and J by 8 bases, with 21 bases between them. CDR3 loop: CASSPWDRLAGGYTF. CDR3 coding DNA: TGTGCCAGCAGTCCGTGGGACCGGCTTGCGGGGGGCTACACCTTC.

This chain links TRBV9 with TRBJ1-1; D may be TRBD1 (5 bases). Germline assignment: CDR1 SGDLS and CDR2 YYNGEE. V lost 2 bases to trimming and J lost 4 bases, with 12 bases between them. This CDR3 spans 14 amino acids. The CDR3 here is CASSVVAGFTEAFF. CDR3 in DNA: TGTGCCAGCAGCGTCGTCGCAGGGTTCACTGAAGCTTTCTTT.

This clone was detected only a few times. The chain combines TRBV10-3 with TRBJ2-3; maybe TRBD1 (5 bases). Germline loops: CDR1 ENHRY, CDR2 SYGVKD. This CDR3 has 14 amino acids. Trimming left V 2 bases short and J 1 base short, with 7 bases between. The CDR3 is CAISETGRTDTQYF. CDR3 in DNA: TGTGCCATCAGTGAGACAGGTCGCACAGATACGCAGTATTTT.

This clone was detected only once. The chain combines TRBV18 with TRBJ1-5, with D perhaps matching TRBD1 (5 bases). V lost 2 bases and J 3 bases, leaving 8 bases between the germline ends. The CDR3 has 14 amino acids. CDR1 is KGHSH, CDR2 LQKENI, per germline. CDR3: CASSPGGDNQPQHF. Here the CDR3 DNA reads TGTGCCAGCTCACCAGGGGGGGACAATCAGCCCCAGCATTTT.

The rearrangement joins TRBV29-1 to TRBJ2-3; TRBD2 might be the D (7 bases). Germline CDR1 is SQVTM and CDR2 is ANQGSEA. Trimming removed 7 bases from V and 3 bases from J, with 23 bases in between. The CDR3 sequence is 16 residues long. In DNA, the CDR3 is TGCAGCGCTTTCCCCGGGGGTAGGGGGGGAACAGATACGCAGTATTTT. Its translation is CSAFPGGRGGTDTQYF.